This T cell receptor (beta chain) was sequenced during a study of T-cell memory formation after mild COVID-19. TCRdb analysed the 5' RACE reads with MiXCR anew, one entry per CDR3 protein. The table has around 370,000 distinct CDR3 sequences, 20% to 25% seen once. In regard to this clonotype: The antigen is not known.

V dropped 2 bases and J dropped 0; count of bases not matched to a gene: 3. CDR1 and CDR2 from the germline V gene are SGHTA and FQGNSA. The CDR3 contains 16 residues. Study-level points and caveats: Contracting clones localized mainly to CM and EM when CD4+ and mainly to EMRA when CD8+. While clones contracting from day 15 to 85 were balanced between CD4 and CD8, later expanders leaned CD4+.

This receptor was taken from an adult woman who had mild COVID-19 (a few samples of this study predate the infection). Cell type and time point are not known. What was sequenced was PBMCs or a T cell subset sorted from them (not recorded which). The rearrangement uses TRBV7-2 and TRBJ2-1; 8 nucleotides line up with TRBD2. The CDR3 loop reads CASSLQRGGSYNEQFF. Written as DNA, the CDR3 is TGTGCCAGCAGCTTACAACGGGGGGGCTCCTACAATGAGCAGTTCTTC.